These 4 T cell receptor beta chains were sequenced from one sample in a study of T cell changes during pregnancy in multiple sclerosis. The repertoire was sequenced with immunoSEQ multiplex PCR; TCRdb's copy has only in-frame clones and lacks some. The data show more than 25,000 clones, with roughly nine tenths seen just once and more than 9.5% held by the top ten. The specimen comprised CD8+ T cells from peripheral blood mononuclear cells, sampled in the third trimester of pregnancy. These receptors came from a female donor with multiple sclerosis, enrolled in a pregnancy study.

This rearrangement joins TRBV30 to TRBJ2-7, with D maybe TRBD2 (5 bases). This CDR3 is 12 amino acids long. CDR1 is GTSNPN, CDR2 SVGIG, per germline (reference sequence). V lost 1 base and J lost 7, with 11 bases in between. CDR3: CAWSAPPGEQYF. In nucleotides, the CDR3 is TGTGCCTGGAGTGCCCCGCCGGGGGAGCAGTACTTC. Full variable domain (rest looked up from reference TRBV30 and TRBJ2-7): SQTIHQWPATLVQPVGSPLSLECTVEGTSNPNLYWYRQAAGRGLQLLFYSVGIGQISSEVPQNLSASRPQDRQFILSSKKLLLSDSGFYLCAWSAPPGEQYFGPGTRLTVT.

The chain recombines TRBV4-1 with TRBJ2-7; 7 bases agree with TRBD2. The V gene end was trimmed by 0 bases and the J gene end by 2 bases; junction bases not matched to a gene: 10. The length of the CDR3 is 17 residues. Germline V lookup: CDR1 MGHRA, CDR2 YSYEKL. CDR3: CASSQDPLAAPTYEQYF. CDR3 DNA sequence: TGCGCCAGCAGCCAAGATCCCCTAGCGGCACCTACCTACGAGCAGTACTTC.

V and J are TRBV9 and TRBJ2-7; 7 nucleotides agree with TRBD2. The ends lost 4 bases at V and 6 bases at J; junction bases unmatched: 13. Germline-derived CDR1 and CDR2 are SGDLS and YYNGEE. CDR3 length: 15 amino acids. The CDR3 sequence is CASSSRDYGPSEQYF. The DNA for the CDR3 is TGTGCCAGCAGCAGCCGGGACTACGGCCCTTCCGAGCAGTACTTC.

Here the CDR3 reads CASSQYPRVAVPQETQYF. CDR3 in DNA: TGTGCCAGCAGCCAATACCCCCGGGTAGCGGTCCCTCAAGAGACCCAGTACTTC. The genes are TRBV4-2 and TRBJ2-5, with D possibly TRBD2 on 6 matching bases. Trimming left V 2 bases short and J 2 bases short, with 21 bases between. This CDR3 has 18 residues. Germline CDR1 and CDR2: LGHNA and YNFKEQ.